The 29 T cell receptor beta chains below were found in one sample sequenced in a study of blood T cells in healthy people across ages. Next came a second PCR, run for about 7 to 12 cycles, which used a sample-barcoded 5' primer along with a J-beta primer mix. Each CDR3 protein is one row after TCRdb ran MiXCR on the 5' RACE reads. Of 1.4 million to 1.5 million distinct CDR3 sequences listed, around 39% are singletons. The sample was blood. The source is a woman aged 18-35 years in good health.

This rearrangement joins TRBV6-5 to TRBJ2-1; 10 bases match TRBD2. The germline V gene has CDR1 MNHEY and CDR2 SVGAGI. V was clipped by 0 bases and J by 2 bases; unmatched bases: 4. The CDR3 extends over 17 amino acids. CDR3: CASSYSVLAGAYNEQFF. The CDR3 DNA reads TGTGCCAGCAGTTACTCGGTCCTAGCGGGGGCCTACAATGAGCAGTTCTTC.

V gene TRBV6-1 combines with J gene TRBJ2-5, with 8 bases identical to TRBD1. Unmatched junction bases numbered 16, after V lost 5 bases and J lost 5 bases. The CDR3 sequence is 17 residues long. Germline V gene lookup returns CDR1 MNHNS and CDR2 SASEGT. The CDR3 spells CASSQQGGPLFVETQYF. The CDR3 coding sequence is TGTGCCAGCAGTCAACAGGGGGGCCCTTTGTTCGTCGAGACCCAGTACTTC.

V and J are TRBV10-2 and TRBJ2-7; perhaps TRBD2 as D (6 bases). Germline V gene lookup returns CDR1 WSHSY and CDR2 SAAADI. The CDR3 has 13 residues. V was trimmed by 6 bases and J by 3 bases, leaving 12 bases between them. CDR3 nucleotide sequence: TGCGCCAGCAGGGGACTGTCAAACTACGAGCAGTACTTC. Translated: CASRGLSNYEQYF.

CDR3 loop: CAGTANYGYTF. The DNA of the CDR3 is TGTGCCGGCACGGCAAACTATGGCTACACCTTC. This chain connects TRBV12-3 or TRBV12-4 to TRBJ1-2, with D unclear. With 11 bases removed from V and 2 bases from J, the gap between germline ends came to 9 bases. This CDR3 comprises 11 residues.

The chain recombines TRBV5-1 with TRBJ2-1; D unclear. Trimming pared 3 bases from V and 3 bases from J, leaving 10 bases between. The CDR3 covers 14 residues. Germline assignment: CDR1 SGHRS and CDR2 YFSETQ. The chain's CDR3 is CASSSLNLYNEQFF. The CDR3 nucleotides read TGCGCCAGCAGCTCTTTGAACCTCTACAATGAGCAGTTCTTC.

The J gene is TRBJ1-5, the V gene TRBV5-1, with D perhaps matching TRBD1 (6 bases). Trimming left V 2 bases short and J 3 bases short, with 15 bases between. Germline CDR1 is SGHRS and CDR2 is YFSETQ. CDR3 size: 16 residues. The CDR3 nucleotides read TGCGCCAGCAGCTTTACAGGGAGGATTAACAATCAGCCCCAGCATTTT. Its protein product is CASSFTGRINNQPQHF.

Many counts were recorded for this clonotype. The gene calls are TRBV18 and TRBJ2-7, with 10 bases that match TRBD2. Unmatched junction bases numbered 2, after V lost 6 bases and J lost 3 bases. CDR3 length: 13 residues. In germline, CDR1 is KGHSH, CDR2 LQKENI. The CDR3 region is CASSSSGSYEQYF. For the CDR3, the DNA is TGTGCCAGCTCTTCTAGCGGGAGCTACGAGCAGTACTTC. Using reference TRBV18 and TRBJ2-7 for the parts outside the CDR3, the full variable domain is NAGVMQNPRHLVRRRGQEARLRCSPMKGHSHVYWYRQLPEEGLKFMVYLQKENIIDESGMPKERFSAEFPKEGPSILRIQQVVRGDSAAYFCASSSSGSYEQYFGPGTRLTVT.

This chain connects TRBV29-1 to TRBJ2-3; 10 nucleotides agree with TRBD1. CDR1 is SQVTM, CDR2 ANQGSEA, per germline. The CDR3 covers 15 residues. Germline trimming cut 3 bases from V and 8 bases from J; bases unmatched to any gene: 11. The CDR3 loop is CSVEPQDRGFATQYF. The CDR3 nucleotides read TGCAGCGTTGAGCCCCAGGACAGGGGGTTTGCTACGCAGTATTTT.

This clonotype was counted ten times or more. This chain connects TRBV4-1 to TRBJ2-1; D might be TRBD2 (5 bases). The V and J ends lost 0 bases and 10 bases respectively, with 13 bases between them. The CDR3 covers 14 residues. Germline V gene sequence: CDR1 MGHRA, CDR2 YSYEKL. The CDR3 coding sequence is TGCGCCAGCAGCCAAGATATGTGGACTCCAGAGCAGTTCTTC. Its translation is CASSQDMWTPEQFF.

This clonotype was seen more than once but under ten times. This rearrangement joins TRBV6-2 or TRBV6-3 to TRBJ2-3; 12 positions agree with TRBD2. The junction had 6 bases not matched to a gene; V was cut back by 2 bases and J by 3 bases. This CDR3 comprises 17 residues. CDR1 MNHEY and CDR2 SVGEGT come from the germline V gene. CDR3: CASSYRDTSGRTDTQYF. In DNA, the CDR3 is TGTGCCAGCAGTTACCGAGATACTAGCGGGAGGACAGATACGCAGTATTTT.

As to this clonotype: A much larger clonotype is one base distant, so this may be a read error. The rearrangement joins TRBV5-6 to TRBJ2-1, with 11 bases that match TRBD2. Germline CDR1 reads SGHDT; CDR2 reads YYEEEE. This CDR3 is 15 amino acids long. The DNA for the CDR3 is TGTACCAGCAGCTTCACTAGCGGGGGATACAATGAGCAGTTCTTC. It yields the protein CTSSFTSGGYNEQFF.

V usage is TRBV28 and J usage is TRBJ2-3, with unresolved D. Germline assignment: CDR1 MDHEN and CDR2 SYDVKM. V was trimmed by 6 bases and J by 0 bases, leaving 16 bases between them. The CDR3 totals 16 residues. CDR3 sequence: CASSLPPIRSTDTQYF. CDR3 sequence (DNA): TGTGCCAGCAGCCTTCCTCCGATACGGAGCACAGATACGCAGTATTTT.

The chain couples TRBV30 to TRBJ1-1, with a tentative D call TRBD1 (5 bases). V was pared by 1 base and J by 1 base, with 16 bases between. This CDR3 comprises 16 residues. The germline V gene has CDR1 GTSNPN and CDR2 SVGIG (reference sequence). CDR3 residues: CAWSAGTGGGNTEAFF. In DNA form, the CDR3 reads TGTGCCTGGAGTGCAGGGACCGGTGGGGGGAACACTGAAGCTTTCTTT.

This clonotype was detected a few times. The rearrangement uses TRBV6-2 or TRBV6-3 and TRBJ2-3; D not resolved. This CDR3 is 15 amino acids long. V lost 2 bases and J lost 2, with 11 bases in between. Germline V CDR1 and CDR2: MNHEY, SVGEGT. CDR3 sequence (DNA): TGTGCCAGCAGTTACGAAACAGAAAACACAGATACGCAGTATTTT. As protein: CASSYETENTDTQYF.

This clonotype was detected only a few times. The V and J genes are TRBV28 and TRBJ2-1; 7 positions agree with TRBD1. This CDR3 spans 15 amino acids. J was trimmed by 3 bases and V by 5 bases; bases with no gene match: 7. Looked up from germline, CDR1 is MDHEN and CDR2 is SYDVKM. The CDR3 reads CASSQYGQVYNEQFF. CDR3 DNA sequence: TGTGCCAGCAGTCAGTATGGACAGGTCTACAATGAGCAGTTCTTC.

The V gene is TRBV6-1, the J gene TRBJ2-7, with D uncertain. Germline CDR1 reads MNHNS; CDR2 reads SASEGT. V lost 0 bases and J lost 1, with 7 bases in between. CDR3 length equals 14 residues. The CDR3 here is CASSEAMGSYEQYF. The CDR3 DNA is TGTGCCAGCAGTGAAGCGATGGGATCCTACGAGCAGTACTTC.

The table lists this clonotype with a count of one. The V and J genes are TRBV15 and TRBJ2-3; either TRBD1 or TRBD2 may supply D (5 bases each). Germline assignment: CDR1 LNHNV and CDR2 YYDKDF (reference sequence). The CDR3 has 14 amino acids. The germline V and J ends were trimmed by 5 bases and 6 bases, with 15 bases remaining between them. CDR3 in DNA: TGTGCCACCAGCGGACACTTCCCGGGGGATACGCAGTATTTT. Its translation: CATSGHFPGDTQYF.

Only a few counts were recorded for this clonotype. The rearrangement links TRBV29-1 to TRBJ2-7; D could derive from TRBD1 or TRBD2 (5 bases each). This CDR3 is built from 13 residues. V was cut by 6 bases and J by 2 bases, with 14 bases left in between. CDR1 and CDR2 (germline): SQVTM, ANQGSEA. CDR3 DNA sequence: TGCAGCGTGGGACCGGCCCAGGCCTACGAGCAGTACTTC. Its translation: CSVGPAQAYEQYF.

The genes are TRBV27 and TRBJ2-3, with a tentative D call TRBD1 (6 bases). The CDR3 spans 13 residues. With 6 bases removed from V and 5 bases from J, the gap between germline ends came to 12 bases. The V gene's germline CDR1 is MNHEY and CDR2 SMNVEV (reference sequence). The CDR3 DNA reads as TGTGCCAGCAGGGGACACCGGGGAGATACGCAGTATTTT. Encoded protein: CASRGHRGDTQYF.

The chain links TRBV7-9 to TRBJ2-3; no clear D gene. From germline, CDR1 is SEHNR and CDR2 FQNEAQ (reference sequence). The germline V and J ends were trimmed by 5 bases and 2 bases, with 11 bases remaining between them. This CDR3 has 14 residues. The CDR3 protein is CASSLGRVTDTQYF. The DNA for the CDR3 is TGTGCCAGCAGCCTCGGACGGGTCACAGATACGCAGTATTTT.

This rearrangement joins TRBV7-9 to TRBJ2-5; D gene ambiguous. The CDR3 is made up of 15 amino acids. V lost 1 base and J lost 3, with 12 bases in between. The germline V gene encodes CDR1 SEHNR and CDR2 FQNEAQ (reference sequence). The CDR3 protein is CASSLVLFWEETQYF. The CDR3 DNA reads as TGTGCCAGCAGCTTAGTCTTATTTTGGGAAGAGACCCAGTACTTC. Full variable domain (outside the CDR3, taken from reference TRBV7-9 and TRBJ2-5): DTGVSQNPRHKITKRGQNVTFRCDPISEHNRLYWYRQTLGQGPEFLTYFQNEAQLEKSRLLSDRFSAERPKGSFSTLEIQRTEQGDSAMYLCASSLVLFWEETQYFGPGTRLLVL.

For the CDR3, the DNA is TGTGCCAGCAGCCCCGGCCTAACAAGGGCGCAGTTCTTC. Translating it yields CASSPGLTRAQFF. The gene calls are TRBV11-2 and TRBJ2-1; D ambiguous. Germline loops: CDR1 SGHAT, CDR2 FQNNGV. CDR3 size: 13 residues. Trimming pared 5 bases from V and 12 bases from J, leaving 17 bases between.

In this sample, this clonotype turned up a few times. The CDR3 DNA is TGTGCCAGCAGCCCCTCTGGGAAGGGTTTGGATGGCTACACCTTC. It yields the protein CASSPSGKGLDGYTF. The rearrangement joins TRBV3-1 to TRBJ1-2, with D hard to call. The ends were cut back, 4 bases at V and 6 bases at J, with 18 bases in the middle. Germline CDR1 reads LGHDT; CDR2 reads YNNKEL (reference sequence). The CDR3 runs to 15 residues. Full variable domain (rest looked up from reference TRBV3-1 and TRBJ1-2): DTAVSQTPKYLVTQMGNDKSIKCEQNLGHDTMYWYKQDSKKFLKIMFSYNNKELIINETVPNRFSPKSPDKAHLNLHINSLELGDSAVYFCASSPSGKGLDGYTFGSGTRLTVV.

V gene TRBV5-1 combines with J gene TRBJ2-2; 8 positions match TRBD1. With 3 bases clipped from V and 4 bases from J, the junction kept 5 bases outside the gene matches. Germline V gene sequence: CDR1 SGHRS, CDR2 YFSETQ. The CDR3 sequence is 15 residues long. This CDR3 reads CASSSRTGSTGELFF. The CDR3 nucleotides are TGCGCCAGCAGCTCCCGGACAGGGTCCACCGGGGAGCTGTTTTTT.

This chain connects TRBV5-1 to TRBJ1-1; D not resolved. Germline V gene data show CDR1 as SGHRS and CDR2 as YFSETQ. V lost 6 bases, J lost 7 bases, and 19 bases lay in between. The CDR3 is 14 amino acids. In nucleotides, the CDR3 is TGCGCCAGCATCCACTCTCCCGAGTCGGGTGAAGCTTTCTTT. Amino acid sequence: CASIHSPESGEAFF.

This clonotype was found once. This chain joins TRBV10-2 and TRBJ2-4; D is unclear. V was cut by 4 bases and J by 1 base, with 8 bases left in between. The germline V gene has CDR1 WSHSY and CDR2 SAAADI. The CDR3 is 14 residues long. CDR3 residues: CASSGVSAKNIQYF. The CDR3 region has the DNA TGCGCCAGCAGTGGGGTCAGCGCCAAAAACATTCAGTACTTC.

This clonotype was observed a single time. This chain connects TRBV7-6 to TRBJ1-2; D is unclear. The V and J ends lost 6 bases and 4 bases respectively, with 30 bases between them. The CDR3 contains 19 residues. CDR1 and CDR2 from the germline V gene are SGHVS and FNYEAQ. For the CDR3, the DNA is TGTGCCAGCAGTTTTTCCCTCGGCTGGGAGAAAGGAGAGATCTATGGCTACACCTTC. It is translated as CASSFSLGWEKGEIYGYTF.

This chain connects TRBV11-2 to TRBJ2-2, with D possibly matching TRBD1 (5 bases). V was cut by 5 bases and J by 4 bases, with 14 bases left in between. Germline V gives CDR1 SGHAT, CDR2 FQNNGV. The CDR3 is made up of 15 amino acids. CDR3 in DNA: TGTGCCAGCAGCGATAAGGGGTCGGTCACCGGGGAGCTGTTTTTT. Translation gives CASSDKGSVTGELFF.

J is TRBJ2-7 and V is TRBV20-1; the D is unclear. From germline, CDR1 is DFQATT and CDR2 SNEGSKA (reference sequence). The ends were cut back, 7 bases at V and 6 bases at J, with 16 bases in the middle. This CDR3 is built from 12 residues. The CDR3 nucleotides are TGCAGTGTAACCGGACCCACCGGCGAGCAGTACTTC. Translating it yields CSVTGPTGEQYF.